Below are 3 T cell receptor beta chains sequenced from a single sample in a study of T cells after yellow fever vaccination. TCRdb redid the calling of the 5' RACE reads with MiXCR, one entry per CDR3 protein. The data contain about 580,000 distinct CDR3 sequences, about a sixth of them singletons. The sample consisted of PBMCs, taken 4 to 5 days after the first yellow fever vaccination. Every receptor here comes from a man aged 18 to 30 who received the YFV17D yellow fever vaccine.

This clonotype turned up a few times. This rearrangement joins TRBV19 to TRBJ2-7; D uncertain. The germline V gene encodes CDR1 LNHDA and CDR2 SQIVND (reference sequence). The V gene lost 3 bases and the J gene lost 2 bases, with 20 bases spanning the gap. The CDR3 contains 17 residues. DNA for the CDR3: TGTGCCAGTAGTATCCAACTGACGTCCAGGTCCCCCTACGAGCAGTACTTC. Translation: CASSIQLTSRSPYEQYF.

The chain uses TRBV19 and TRBJ1-2; no clear D gene. Trimming removed 7 bases from V and 7 bases from J, with 28 bases in between. Germline loops: CDR1 LNHDA, CDR2 SQIVND (reference sequence). This CDR3 comprises 17 residues. The DNA of the CDR3 is TGTGCCAGTACTTCCCTTATCGACGCGATAGATAGAATTGGCTACACCTTC. Protein sequence: CASTSLIDAIDRIGYTF.

This clonotype was detected only a few times. The rearrangement uses TRBV7-8 and TRBJ1-6; D gene unclear. In germline, CDR1 is SGHVS, CDR2 FQNEAQ. V was cut by 5 bases and J by 9 bases, with 14 bases left in between. This CDR3 spans 14 amino acids. CDR3 residues: CASSAPGFGSPLHF. The CDR3, as DNA: TGTGCCAGCAGCGCCCCTGGGTTTGGTTCACCCCTCCACTTT.